Presented here are 10 T cell receptor beta chains from one specimen sequenced in a study of beta chain features in type 1 diabetes. Expressed TCRB transcripts got sequenced, as all isolated RNA was reverse transcribed. Sequencing was performed with immunoSEQ multiplex PCR; in TCRdb, only in-frame clones are kept and a portion is missing. The sample has about 900,000 clones; roughly 17% are singletons. Sequencing input: naive CD4+ T cells from blood. Receptor source: a woman aged 18-29 years in good health.

CDR3 protein: CASSLWRLGSYNEQFF. The DNA for the CDR3 is TGTGCCAGCAGCTTATGGAGGTTGGGCTCCTACAATGAGCAGTTCTTC. The rearrangement links TRBV7-9 to TRBJ2-1; a weak D match, TRBD2 (5 bases). The CDR3 has 16 residues. Germline assignment: CDR1 SEHNR and CDR2 FQNEAQ (reference sequence). V lost 2 bases and J lost 0, with 11 bases in between.

J is TRBJ2-3 and V is TRBV10-3; D may be TRBD1 (5 bases). Germline assignment: CDR1 ENHRY and CDR2 SYGVKD. The CDR3 runs 14 residues. Trimming pared 5 bases from V and 7 bases from J, leaving 16 bases between. The CDR3 coding sequence is TGTGCCATCAGTTCCCCGGCGGACACGAATACGCAGTATTTT. It specifies CAISSPADTNTQYF.

V usage is TRBV9 and J usage is TRBJ2-1; 7 bases line up with TRBD1. V was clipped by 0 bases and J by 0 bases; unmatched bases: 3. The CDR3 length is 16 residues. Germline V CDR1 and CDR2: SGDLS, YYNGEE. CDR3 sequence (DNA): TGTGCCAGCAGCGTAGCCCCAGGGGGCTCCTACAATGAGCAGTTCTTC. This encodes CASSVAPGGSYNEQFF.

In this sample, this clone turned up a few times. This chain joins TRBV5-6 and TRBJ2-1, with D possibly TRBD1 on 6 matching bases. Germline V gene lookup returns CDR1 SGHDT and CDR2 YYEEEE. CDR3 length: 13 amino acids. Trimming shortened V by 10 bases and J by 6 bases, and 17 bases separated the two germline ends. The CDR3 DNA is TGTGCCGTGGGGGAGTACAGGGCCAATGAGCAGTTCTTC. It specifies CAVGEYRANEQFF.

V usage is TRBV7-2 and J usage is TRBJ2-1; D unresolved. This CDR3 comprises 13 residues. Germline V gene lookup returns CDR1 SGHTA and CDR2 FQGNSA. Trimming pared 0 bases from V and 10 bases from J, leaving 10 bases between. The CDR3 coding sequence is TGTGCCAGCAGCTTAGCGACGGGTAGGGAGCAGTTCTTC. Translated: CASSLATGREQFF.

This chain joins TRBV25-1 and TRBJ1-2; D call uncertain. In germline, CDR1 is MGHDK, CDR2 SYGVNS. This CDR3 is built from 14 residues. Between the trimmed V and J ends, which lost 2 bases and 3 bases, there was a span of 10 bases. The chain's CDR3 is CASSERWAYYGYTF. The CDR3 bases are TGTGCCAGCAGTGAACGGTGGGCCTACTATGGCTACACCTTC.

A few counts support this clone. V and J are TRBV6-1 and TRBJ2-2; D is unclear. V lost 7 bases and J lost 9, with 3 bases in between. The CDR3 consists of 9 residues. From germline, CDR1 is MNHNS and CDR2 SASEGT. The CDR3 protein is CASIWELFF. CDR3 DNA sequence: TGTGCCAGCATCTGGGAGCTGTTTTTT.

Remarks on this clone: The same CDR3 arises from other DNA sequences in this sample as well. The chain recombines TRBV4-3 with TRBJ2-3, with D perhaps TRBD1 (6 bases). The CDR3 is 13 residues long. The V gene's germline CDR1 is LGHNA and CDR2 YSLEER. V shed 5 bases and J shed 3 bases, with 9 bases lying between them. CDR3 nucleotides: TGCGCCAGCAGCTTACAGGGTACAGATACGCAGTATTTT. This translates into CASSLQGTDTQYF.

This chain joins TRBV27 and TRBJ1-1; unclear D gene. The CDR3 totals 13 residues. V was cut by 3 bases and J by 4 bases, with 9 bases left in between. Germline V gene sequence: CDR1 MNHEY, CDR2 SMNVEV (reference sequence). CDR3 nucleotide sequence: TGTGCCAGCAGTTTCGTTCTGTCCACTGAAGCTTTCTTT. Encoded protein: CASSFVLSTEAFF.

The rearrangement links TRBV28 to TRBJ1-2, with a possible D match to TRBD1 (5 bases). This CDR3 comprises 13 residues. The germline V gene encodes CDR1 MDHEN and CDR2 SYDVKM. V lost 4 bases, J lost 3 bases, and 9 bases lay in between. The CDR3 loop reads CASSSDKDYGYTF. CDR3 nucleotides: TGTGCCAGCAGTTCGGACAAAGACTATGGCTACACCTTC.